Listed below are T cell receptor beta chains from one sample, sequenced in a study of human CD4 T cells and Enterobacteriaceae. Here immunoSEQ multiplex PCR was the method, and the copy in TCRdb shows in-frame clones only, minus some. The repertoire holds 25,000 to 30,000 clones, with approximately 82% as singletons. What was sequenced was memory CD4+ T cells from blood. Source of these receptors: a human donor in good health. Each CDR3 is given with its conserved first and last residue. A D gene is named only where the DNA matches it firmly. A row's size may be missing; if present it is once, few, many or a size class.

CDR3 length	D gene	clone size	V gene	J gene	CDR3 protein	CDR3 DNA
13	-	-	TRBV5-5	TRBJ2-5	CASSLAGLETQYF	TGTGCCAGCAGCTTGGCAGGCCTGGAGACCCAGTACTTC
16	-	-	TRBV16	TRBJ2-1	CASSRRTQGRPNEQFF	TGTGCCAGCAGTCGAAGGACTCAAGGTAGGCCCAATGAGCAGTTCTTC
19	TRBD1	-	TRBV18	TRBJ2-6	CASSPIRGTGKAGANVLTF	TGTGCCAGCTCTCCCATTAGGGGGACAGGAAAAGCTGGGGCCAACGTCCTGACTTTC
15	-	-	TRBV10-2	TRBJ2-4	CASSESGGSKNIQYF	TGCGCCAGCAGTGAGTCGGGTGGCAGTAAAAACATTCAGTACTTC
15	TRBD1	-	TRBV19	TRBJ2-7	CASMEDRASPGEQYF	TGTGCCAGTATGGAGGACAGGGCATCCCCGGGCGAGCAGTACTTC
13	-	-	TRBV11-2	TRBJ1-1	CASSLGENTEAFF	TGTGCCAGCAGCTTAGGCGAGAACACTGAAGCTTTCTTT
13	-	-	TRBV7-3	TRBJ2-5	CASSLTDQETQYF	TGTGCCAGCAGCTTAACGGATCAAGAGACCCAGTACTTC
15	-	-	TRBV6-6	TRBJ2-7	CASRTAEAGTYEQYF	TGTGCCAGCAGAACCGCGGAGGCAGGCACCTACGAGCAGTACTTC
12	-	-	TRBV7-2	TRBJ2-1	CASSLPDRIIVF	TGTGCCAGCAGCTTACCGGACCGGATTATAGTCTTC
14	-	-	TRBV12-5	TRBJ2-2	CASGLRDNTGELFF	TGTGCTAGTGGTTTAAGGGATAACACCGGGGAGCTGTTTTTT
13	TRBD2	-	TRBV6-1	TRBJ2-1	CASGLAGGDEQFF	TGTGCCTCCGGGCTAGCGGGAGGGGATGAGCAGTTCTTC
14	-	few	TRBV7-9	TRBJ1-3	CASSHRMWGNTIYF	TGTGCCAGCAGCCACCGAATGTGGGGAAACACCATATATTTT
12	-	-	TRBV7-2	TRBJ2-7	CASSLFPFEQYF	TGTGCCAGCAGCTTATTCCCATTCGAGCAGTACTTC
16	TRBD2	-	TRBV5-1	TRBJ2-7	CASRPQGNAGVHEQYF	TGCGCCAGCAGGCCCCAGGGCAACGCGGGAGTCCACGAGCAGTACTTC
14	TRBD1	-	TRBV29-1	TRBJ1-4	CSVTRQGNLEKLFF	TGCAGCGTTACTAGACAGGGAAATCTTGAAAAACTGTTTTTT
16	-	-	TRBV15	TRBJ2-6	CATSSSRGLGANVLTF	TGTGCCACCAGCAGCTCCCGAGGGCTAGGGGCCAACGTCCTGACTTTC
15	-	-	TRBV5-8	TRBJ1-5	CASSLAGVGNQPQHF	TGTGCCAGCAGCTTGGCGGGGGTTGGCAATCAGCCCCAGCATTTT
17	TRBD2	-	TRBV28	TRBJ2-3	CASSSTLTSGRPDTQYF	TGTGCCAGCAGTTCAACCTTGACTAGCGGGAGACCAGATACGCAGTATTTT
16	TRBD2	-	TRBV5-6	TRBJ2-1	CASSFTSGRADNEQFF	TGTGCCAGCAGCTTCACTAGCGGGAGGGCAGACAATGAGCAGTTCTTC
15	-	-	TRBV4-1	TRBJ2-7	CASSQDWARGYEQYF	TGCGCCAGCAGCCAAGATTGGGCCAGGGGTTACGAGCAGTACTTC
15	-	-	TRBV28	TRBJ2-7	CASPPSGLEAYEQYF	TGTGCCAGCCCGCCGTCGGGACTCGAGGCCTACGAGCAGTACTTC
16	TRBD1	-	TRBV28	TRBJ2-1	CASLDFRDRGLNEQFF	TGTGCCAGCCTCGACTTTCGGGACAGGGGGCTTAATGAGCAGTTCTTC